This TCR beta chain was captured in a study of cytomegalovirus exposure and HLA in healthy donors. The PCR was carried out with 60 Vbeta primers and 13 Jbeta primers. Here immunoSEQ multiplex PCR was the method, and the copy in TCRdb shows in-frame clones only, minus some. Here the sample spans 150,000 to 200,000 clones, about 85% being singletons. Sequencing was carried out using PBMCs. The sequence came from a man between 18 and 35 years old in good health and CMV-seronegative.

The CDR3 loop reads CASSPEPANYGYTF. The CDR3 DNA reads TGTGCCAGCAGCCCCGAGCCTGCTAACTATGGCTACACCTTC. The chain has TRBV13 and TRBJ1-2; D is unclear. The CDR3 covers 14 residues. Germline assignment: CDR1 PRHDT and CDR2 FYEKMQ (reference sequence). V lost 5 bases and J 0 bases, leaving 10 bases between the germline ends.